Listed here are 26 T cell receptor beta chains from one sample, sequenced in a study of OX40 agonist ivuxolimab in advanced cancers. This table comes from immunoSEQ multiplex PCR, and its TCRdb copy is limited to in-frame clones, with some not included. Of more than 45,000 clones in the sample, approximately 91% are singletons; the top ten hold over 15%. The source material was CD4+ or CD8+ T cells sorted from blood, sampled in a trial of the OX40 agonist ivuxolimab. These receptors were collected from an adult with an advanced solid tumor such as melanoma, head and neck, liver or kidney cancer.

The J gene is TRBJ2-1, the V gene TRBV27, with 11 bases matching TRBD2. There are 15 residues in the CDR3. J was trimmed by 4 bases and V by 7 bases; bases with no gene match: 6. The V gene's germline CDR1 is MNHEY and CDR2 SMNVEV (reference sequence). In nucleotides, the CDR3 is TGTGCCAGCAACTCCTTAGCGGGGGGGTACAATGAGCAGTTCTTC. Amino acid sequence: CASNSLAGGYNEQFF.

CDR3 coding DNA: TGTGCCAGCAGTGGACAGGGCTTCTCCTATAATTCACCCCTCCACTTT. Residues: CASSGQGFSYNSPLHF. V is TRBV27 and J is TRBJ1-6; 8 nucleotides match TRBD1. J was trimmed by 0 bases and V by 5 bases; bases with no gene match: 3. CDR1 and CDR2 from the germline V gene are MNHEY and SMNVEV (reference sequence). This CDR3 has 16 residues.

The CDR3 bases are TGTGCCAGCAGCGTAGGAGGTGGGACCAACGAGCAGTACTTC. It translates to CASSVGGGTNEQYF. V and J are TRBV9 and TRBJ2-7; perhaps D is TRBD1 or TRBD2 (5 bases each). Trimming took 0 bases from V and 5 from J, leaving 12 bases between them. The CDR3 has 14 residues. The germline V gene has CDR1 SGDLS and CDR2 YYNGEE.

The chain carries TRBV27 and TRBJ1-5; TRBD1 matches at 7 bases. Germline CDR1 is MNHEY and CDR2 is SMNVEV (reference sequence). The CDR3 consists of 14 residues. J lost 4 bases, V lost 3 bases, and 3 bases had no gene match. CDR3 residues: CASSFEGANQPQHF. The CDR3 coding sequence is TGTGCCAGCAGTTTTGAGGGGGCTAATCAGCCCCAGCATTTT.

V and J are TRBV9 and TRBJ2-7; D might be TRBD2 (7 bases). With 6 bases removed from V and 6 bases from J, the gap between germline ends came to 25 bases. Germline assignment: CDR1 SGDLS and CDR2 YYNGEE. This CDR3 region has 16 residues. This chain's CDR3 is CASTPDGGRADGEQYF. DNA for the CDR3: TGTGCCAGCACCCCCGACGGGGGGCGGGCGGACGGCGAGCAGTACTTC.

The chain carries TRBV6-5 and TRBJ2-1; TRBD2 aligns across 9 bases. V gave up 2 bases and J gave up 8 bases; unmatched junction bases: 4. From germline, CDR1 is MNHEY and CDR2 SVGAGI. The CDR3 is 14 amino acids. The CDR3 here is CASSYEREDYEQFF. The CDR3 DNA sequence: TGTGCCAGCAGTTACGAGCGGGAGGATTATGAGCAGTTCTTC.

This clone is medium-sized within its sample. The chain is built from TRBV6-1 and TRBJ1-3, with D uncertain. Per the germline V gene, CDR1 is MNHNS and CDR2 is SASEGT. The CDR3 has 13 amino acids. The V end lost 0 bases, the J end lost 6 bases, and 6 bases lay between the germline ends. The CDR3 sequence: CASSEAELNTIYF. CDR3 sequence (DNA): TGTGCCAGCAGTGAAGCGGAACTAAACACCATATATTTT.

The rearrangement links TRBV19 to TRBJ2-4; no reliable D call. The CDR3 totals 16 residues. V shed 6 bases and J shed 5 bases, with 20 bases lying between them. CDR1 LNHDA and CDR2 SQIVND come from the germline V gene (reference sequence). The CDR3 DNA is TGTGCCAGTAGATCGGAAGGACGAGGTTGGGAAAACATTCAGTACTTC. Residues: CASRSEGRGWENIQYF.

The rearrangement joins TRBV5-4 to TRBJ2-7, with 10 bases that match TRBD2. V lost 6 bases to trimming and J lost 4 bases; unmatched junction nucleotides: 10. The germline gives CDR1 SGHNT, CDR2 YYREEE (reference sequence). The CDR3 runs to 15 residues. DNA of the CDR3: TGTGCCAGCACCTGGGGGATAGCGGGAGGATACGAGCAGTACTTC. Amino acids: CASTWGIAGGYEQYF.

The V call is TRBV7-9, the J call TRBJ1-4; possibly TRBD1 for D (5 bases). The V and J ends lost 1 base and 4 bases respectively, with 7 bases between them. CDR3 length: 14 residues. Germline CDR1 SEHNR, CDR2 FQNEAQ (reference sequence). CDR3 sequence reads: CASSLGQNNEKLFF. CDR3 coding DNA: TGTGCCAGCAGCTTAGGACAGAATAATGAAAAACTGTTTTTT.

The V gene is TRBV6-5, the J gene TRBJ2-5; D is undetermined. This CDR3 contains 13 residues. The ends were cut back, 7 bases at V and 0 bases at J, with 9 bases in the middle. Germline V lookup: CDR1 MNHEY, CDR2 SVGAGI. CDR3 DNA sequence: TGTGCCAGCACCCCACAGAACCAAGAGACCCAGTACTTC. Protein: CASTPQNQETQYF.

About this clone: At one end, the junction sequence differs from germline, possibly due to a read error. Other nucleotide sequences from this sample produce the same CDR3. The rearrangement links TRBV5-6 to TRBJ2-1, with D maybe TRBD1 (5 bases). This CDR3 comprises 16 residues. The germline gives CDR1 SGHDT, CDR2 YYEEEE. The CDR3 region has the DNA TGCGCCAGCAGCTCGTTTGACAGAGGCTCCTACAATGAGCAGTTCTTC. It yields the protein CASSSFDRGSYNEQFF.

The V gene is TRBV19, the J gene TRBJ2-7; D remains ambiguous. CDR1 and CDR2 from the germline V gene are LNHDA and SQIVND (reference sequence). The ends were cut back, 3 bases at V and 6 bases at J, with 12 bases in the middle. The CDR3 has 13 residues. CDR3 sequence (DNA): TGTGCCAGTAGTATTTACAGCACGGGCGAGCAGTACTTC. Translating gives CASSIYSTGEQYF.

This rearrangement joins TRBV29-1 to TRBJ2-7, with TRBD1 identical over 9 bases. Trimming cost V 4 bases and J 5 bases; bases outside gene matches: 6. This CDR3 has 13 residues. Germline CDR1 SQVTM, CDR2 ANQGSEA. The DNA of the CDR3 is TGCAGCGTTGGGGGGACAGGGAATGACGAGCAGTACTTC. It specifies CSVGGTGNDEQYF.

The chain links TRBV13 to TRBJ2-7; 7 bases map to TRBD1. Unmatched junction bases numbered 8, after V lost 5 bases and J lost 4 bases. CDR1 and CDR2 from the germline V gene are PRHDT and FYEKMQ (reference sequence). The length of the CDR3 is 14 residues. Here the CDR3 reads CASSLTGVGYEQYF. Here the CDR3 DNA reads TGTGCCAGCAGCCTTACAGGGGTCGGATACGAGCAGTACTTC.

This clone was counted a few times. Other DNA sequences in the sample encode the same CDR3. The chain employs TRBV28 and TRBJ1-2; 11 bases align to TRBD1. Unmatched junction bases numbered 4, after V lost 5 bases and J lost 8 bases. In germline, CDR1 is MDHEN, CDR2 SYDVKM. The CDR3 is 13 residues long. The CDR3 reads CASSPGQGVGYTF. In nucleotides, the CDR3 is TGTGCCAGCAGTCCGGGACAGGGGGTCGGCTACACCTTC.

The chain recombines TRBV7-3 with TRBJ2-7; unclear D gene. CDR3 length: 13 amino acids. Trimming took 1 base from V and 1 from J, leaving 5 bases between them. Germline CDR1 reads SGHTA; CDR2 reads FQGTGA. CDR3 sequence reads: CASSLISSYEQYF. The CDR3 nucleotides are TGTGCCAGCAGCTTAATATCGTCCTACGAGCAGTACTTC.

The rearrangement links TRBV27 to TRBJ1-5; D is perhaps TRBD1 (5 bases). The length of the CDR3 is 13 residues. Looked up from germline, CDR1 is MNHEY and CDR2 is SMNVEV (reference sequence). V was trimmed by 3 bases and J by 8 bases, leaving 11 bases between them. CDR3 loop: CASSFSGIEPQHF. For the CDR3, the DNA is TGTGCCAGCAGTTTTTCAGGGATTGAGCCCCAGCATTTT.

J is TRBJ2-2 and V is TRBV20-1; D gene unclear. Trimming removed 6 bases at V and 6 bases at J, with 8 bases between. Per germline, CDR1 DFQATT and CDR2 SNEGSKA (reference sequence). This CDR3 is 11 amino acids long. The CDR3 coding sequence is TGCAGTGCAAAAATCGCCGGGGAGCTGTTTTTT. Its protein product is CSAKIAGELFF.

The sample holds one count of this clone. The rearrangement links TRBV2 to TRBJ2-7, with TRBD2 matching over 8 bases. J lost 3 bases, V lost 8 bases, and 6 bases had no gene match. Germline V lookup: CDR1 SNHLY, CDR2 FYNNEI. The CDR3 runs 13 residues. The CDR3 region is CASLKRESYEQYF. CDR3 coding DNA: TGTGCCAGCCTTAAGCGGGAGAGCTACGAGCAGTACTTC.

The rearrangement joins TRBV10-2 to TRBJ2-3; the D is unclear. Trimming shortened V by 6 bases and J by 7 bases, and 14 bases separated the two germline ends. The CDR3 runs 13 residues. Germline V lookup: CDR1 WSHSY, CDR2 SAAADI. The CDR3 loop is CASRTPDWNTQYF. Written as DNA, the CDR3 is TGCGCCAGCAGAACCCCCGACTGGAATACGCAGTATTTT.

The chain recombines TRBV7-8 with TRBJ2-4, with TRBD2 identical over 11 bases. V shed 5 bases, J shed 7 bases, and the junction held 7 bases outside the gene matches. The CDR3 is made up of 15 amino acids. Germline V gives CDR1 SGHVS, CDR2 FQNEAQ. CDR3 coding DNA: TGTGCCAGCAGCCCGTTAGCGGGGGGGCTGAACATTCAGTACTTC. This encodes CASSPLAGGLNIQYF.

This rearrangement joins TRBV29-1 to TRBJ2-1, with a tentative D call TRBD2 (6 bases). Trimming removed 2 bases at V and 4 bases at J, with 15 bases between. This CDR3 is 15 amino acids long. Germline CDR1 is SQVTM and CDR2 is ANQGSEA. In DNA form, the CDR3 reads TGCAGCGTTGAAAGAGGAGGGAGACCTTACAATGAGCAGTTCTTC. Translation gives CSVERGGRPYNEQFF.

The rearrangement joins TRBV5-1 to TRBJ2-7, with 14 nucleotides matching TRBD2. Per the germline V gene, CDR1 is SGHRS and CDR2 is YFSETQ. Losses at the gene ends were 4 bases for V and 0 bases for J; bases not matched to a gene: 12. The CDR3 has 19 amino acids. CDR3 coding DNA: TGCGCCAGCAGCCGGGTGGGACTAGCGGGAGAGGGGGACTCCTACGAGCAGTACTTC. Protein product: CASSRVGLAGEGDSYEQYF.

Details on this clone: Other DNA sequences in this specimen translate into the identical CDR3. The chain employs TRBV27 and TRBJ2-1; D is perhaps TRBD2 (5 bases). The germline CDR1 and CDR2 sequences are MNHEY and SMNVEV (reference sequence). With 2 bases removed from V and 0 bases from J, the gap between germline ends came to 8 bases. The CDR3 covers 15 residues. The CDR3 DNA reads TGTGCCAGCAGTTTAAGTGGGAGCTCCTACAATGAGCAGTTCTTC. Translation gives CASSLSGSSYNEQFF.

The chain employs TRBV7-9 and TRBJ2-2, with 7 bases lining up with TRBD1. V trimming: 4 bases; J trimming: 4 bases; junction bases outside the gene matches: 6. The CDR3 sequence is 15 residues long. Germline CDR1 is SEHNR and CDR2 is FQNEAQ (reference sequence). CDR3 DNA sequence: TGTGCCAGCAGCTCAGACAGGGTCCTCACCGGGGAGCTGTTTTTT. This codes for CASSSDRVLTGELFF.